This T cell receptor beta chain was found in a study of shared clonotypes between healthy human individuals. Clones were read by immunoSEQ multiplex PCR, and TCRdb kept only the in-frame ones, dropping some. The data contain about 2.1 million clones, around 93% of them singletons. This clone occurred a few times. What it binds is unknown. CDR1 MNHEY and CDR2 SMNVEV come from the germline V gene (reference sequence). Trimming pared 3 bases from V and 0 bases from J, leaving 9 bases between. The CDR3 is 15 amino acids. Only CD45RO-negative cells positively selected for CCR7 counted as naive CD8 cells, so terminally differentiated effector memory CD45RA+ cells were excluded. The study's findings and limits: Memory subsets generally showed smaller estimated richness than naive subsets did.

The chain employs TRBV27 and TRBJ2-4; possibly TRBD1 or TRBD2 for D (5 bases each). This receptor was obtained from a man younger than 30 in good health. Some clones in this sample may be carry-over from other donors' samples. Specimen: naive CD8+ T cells from PBMCs. CDR3 loop: CASSFGTSAKNIQYF. CDR3 bases: TGTGCCAGCAGTTTCGGGACCTCAGCCAAAAACATTCAGTACTTC.